This TCR beta chain was recorded in a study of T cells after yellow fever vaccination. Study outcomes and limitations: Most clones from primary vaccination were detected again post-booster (roughly 96% CD4, about 85% CD8).

A single record per CDR3 protein comes from TCRdb applying MiXCR to the 5' RACE reads. The sample lists 25,000 to 30,000 distinct CDR3 sequences; approximately 4.8% were seen once. This CDR3 contains 12 residues. Germline CDR1 is LGHDT and CDR2 is YNNKEL (reference sequence). A few counts support this clonotype. Source: PBMCs, either bulk or a sorted T-cell subset (CD4+, CD8+, memory, or dextramer-sorted; not recorded which), taken on the day of the yellow fever booster vaccination. The chain couples TRBV3-1 to TRBJ2-7; D call uncertain. The J call may be in error: the DNA end matches TRBJ2-1 better. The sequence came from a man between 18 and 29 years old who received the YFV17D yellow fever vaccine. CDR3: CASSHESRQQFF. Written as DNA, the CDR3 is TGTGCCAGCAGCCATGAGAGCAGGCAGCAGTTCTTC.